One and the same sample provided the 22 T cell receptor beta chains below, sequenced in a study of blood T cell repertoires in COVID-19. Only in-frame clones appear in the TCRdb table, and some are missing; sequencing was by immunoSEQ multiplex PCR. The sample has 76,000 or so clones, around 90% seen once. Sequenced: peripheral blood. The receptors come from a man younger than 45 with acute or convalescent COVID-19.

The chain is built from TRBV19 and TRBJ1-5; D remains ambiguous. Germline V gene lookup returns CDR1 LNHDA and CDR2 SQIVND (reference sequence). Trimming removed 0 bases at V and 7 bases at J, with 7 bases between. The CDR3 spans 13 residues. CDR3 protein: CASSIEGGQPQHF. The CDR3 bases are TGTGCCAGTAGTATAGAGGGAGGACAGCCCCAGCATTTT.

CDR3 amino acids: CASSTRGGSFYTGELFF. The CDR3 bases are TGTGCCAGCAGTACCCGAGGCGGGAGTTTTTACACCGGGGAGCTGTTTTTT. This rearrangement joins TRBV6-2 or TRBV6-3 to TRBJ2-2; 7 nucleotides line up with TRBD2. CDR1 and CDR2 (germline): MNHEY, SVGEGT. J was trimmed by 3 bases and V by 5 bases; bases with no gene match: 12. The length of the CDR3 is 17 residues.

CDR3 region: CASSSFGGAYEQYF. CDR3 DNA: TGTGCCAGCAGCTCCTTCGGCGGAGCCTACGAGCAGTACTTC. The rearrangement uses TRBV5-4 and TRBJ2-7; D unclear. CDR1 and CDR2 (germline): SGHNT, YYREEE (reference sequence). CDR3 size: 14 residues. V lost 3 bases and J lost 2, with 12 bases in between.

In its sample, this clone was seen once. V and J are TRBV5-1 and TRBJ1-4; TRBD1 is a possible D gene (6 bases). The CDR3 has 14 residues. Germline assignment: CDR1 SGHRS and CDR2 YFSETQ. V was clipped by 4 bases and J by 8 bases, with 15 bases between them. DNA for the CDR3: TGCGCCAGCAGCAGTTCGGGGGGCGACGAAAAACTGTTTTTT. This sequence encodes CASSSSGGDEKLFF.

This clone was observed a handful of times. The rearrangement uses TRBV15 and TRBJ2-7, with D tentatively TRBD2 (6 bases). The V end lost 2 bases, the J end lost 4 bases, and 18 bases lay between the germline ends. CDR3 length: 16 amino acids. Germline V gene sequence: CDR1 LNHNV, CDR2 YYDKDF (reference sequence). CDR3 nucleotide sequence: TGTGCCACCAGCAGACCCCCGGGACTGCACCAATACGAGCAGTACTTC. Encoded protein: CATSRPPGLHQYEQYF.

The V and J genes are TRBV30 and TRBJ1-2, with 8 bases identical to TRBD1. This CDR3 contains 15 residues. Germline CDR1 GTSNPN, CDR2 SVGIG (reference sequence). The V gene end was trimmed by 0 bases and the J gene end by 4 bases; junction bases not matched to a gene: 7. The CDR3 here is CAWSVPRGQVYGYTF. In DNA, the CDR3 is TGTGCCTGGAGTGTACCCAGGGGGCAAGTCTATGGCTACACCTTC.

The chain links TRBV30 to TRBJ2-5, with a weak D call TRBD2 (6 bases). The germline gives CDR1 GTSNPN, CDR2 SVGIG (reference sequence). Trimming took 0 bases from V and 5 from J, leaving 10 bases between them. This CDR3 has 13 residues. CDR3 in amino acids: CAWSVRRVETQYF. CDR3 nucleotides: TGTGCCTGGAGTGTTCGGAGGGTCGAGACCCAGTACTTC.

The chain recombines TRBV7-2 with TRBJ1-3, with D hard to call. The CDR3 spans 13 residues. Germline loops: CDR1 SGHTA, CDR2 FQGNSA. V gave up 8 bases and J gave up 1 base, with 9 bases separating them. CDR3 DNA sequence: TGTGCCAGCGACCCGGGTTCTGGAAACACCATATATTTT. This codes for CASDPGSGNTIYF.

The chain employs TRBV5-1 and TRBJ1-1, with D hard to call. The germline V and J ends were trimmed by 0 bases and 8 bases, with 11 bases remaining between them. There are 13 residues in the CDR3. The germline gives CDR1 SGHRS, CDR2 YFSETQ. CDR3 protein: CASSLGQPNEAFF. The DNA of the CDR3 is TGCGCCAGCAGCTTGGGGCAACCGAACGAAGCTTTCTTT.

This chain links TRBV30 with TRBJ1-1; the D gene is possibly TRBD1 (6 bases). With 8 bases removed from V and 10 bases from J, the gap between germline ends came to 14 bases. The CDR3 is 10 amino acids. Germline V gene data show CDR1 as GTSNPN and CDR2 as SVGIG (reference sequence). In nucleotides, the CDR3 is TGTGCCGGGGTGGACAGCGCAGCTTTCTTT. This translates into CAGVDSAAFF.

The chain employs TRBV7-9 and TRBJ2-1; TRBD2 is a possible D gene (6 bases). The CDR3 totals 17 residues. With 4 bases removed from V and 6 bases from J, the gap between germline ends came to 22 bases. The germline CDR1 and CDR2 sequences are SEHNR and FQNEAQ (reference sequence). CDR3 region: CASSSAGGGERVNEQFF. The CDR3 DNA sequence: TGTGCCAGCAGCTCCGCCGGCGGAGGAGAGCGGGTCAATGAGCAGTTCTTC.

CDR3 in amino acids: CSVTSAREQYF. For the CDR3, the DNA is TGCAGTGTGACTAGCGCCCGAGAGCAGTACTTC. The genes are TRBV20-1 and TRBJ2-7, with 8 bases identical to TRBD2. V lost 7 bases, J lost 7 bases, and 6 bases stayed unmatched. This CDR3 is built from 11 residues. Germline loops: CDR1 DFQATT, CDR2 SNEGSKA (reference sequence).

The rearrangement joins TRBV27 to TRBJ2-1, with TRBD2 identical over 9 bases. Trimming at V came to 0 bases and at J to 0 bases, leaving 0 bases not matched to a gene. The CDR3 is 16 residues long. Germline V gene data show CDR1 as MNHEY and CDR2 as SMNVEV (reference sequence). The CDR3 bases are TGTGCCAGCAGTTTATCTAGCGGGAGCTCCTACAATGAGCAGTTCTTC. Amino acid sequence: CASSLSSGSSYNEQFF.

The J gene is TRBJ2-5, the V gene TRBV7-9; 10 bases fit TRBD2. CDR3 length: 15 amino acids. V was pared by 5 bases and J by 2 bases, with 5 bases of the junction left unmatched. CDR1 SEHNR and CDR2 FQNEAQ come from the germline V gene (reference sequence). DNA for the CDR3: TGTGCCAGCAGCCTCATAGCGGGAGGACAAGAGACCCAGTACTTC. Translated, it gives CASSLIAGGQETQYF.

Here the CDR3 reads CASSPWTGEDEQFF. The CDR3 DNA follows: TGTGCCAGCAGCCCCTGGACAGGTGAGGATGAGCAGTTCTTC. The V call is TRBV5-6, the J call TRBJ2-1; 7 bases fit TRBD1. Germline V gene sequence: CDR1 SGHDT, CDR2 YYEEEE. With 4 bases clipped from V and 8 bases from J, the junction kept 9 bases outside the gene matches. The CDR3 spans 14 residues.

V is TRBV28 and J is TRBJ2-7, with D uncertain. CDR3 length equals 12 residues. V gave up 3 bases and J gave up 1 base, with 4 bases separating them. Germline CDR1 MDHEN, CDR2 SYDVKM. CDR3: CASSFLSYEQYF. The CDR3 nucleotides read TGTGCCAGCAGTTTCCTTTCCTACGAGCAGTACTTC.

This clone was seen more than once but under ten times. This sequence joins TRBV7-9 and TRBJ1-1, with TRBD1 matching over 9 bases. This CDR3 spans 14 amino acids. Trimming at V came to 5 bases and at J to 4 bases, leaving 5 bases not matched to a gene. Per the germline V gene, CDR1 is SEHNR and CDR2 is FQNEAQ (reference sequence). DNA for the CDR3: TGTGCCAGCAGCAGTCGGGACAGGGTCACTGAAGCTTTCTTT. Its translation: CASSSRDRVTEAFF.

V usage is TRBV19 and J usage is TRBJ1-2; TRBD1 is a possible D gene (6 bases). The length of the CDR3 is 14 residues. Germline CDR1 reads LNHDA; CDR2 reads SQIVND (reference sequence). Trimming pared 6 bases from V and 4 bases from J, leaving 15 bases between. As DNA, the CDR3 is TGTGCCAGTAGCCCCCCAGGGGAGGGCTATGGCTACACCTTC. This encodes CASSPPGEGYGYTF.

This chain joins TRBV11-2 and TRBJ2-3, with 8 bases matching TRBD2. Trimming at V came to 3 bases and at J to 0 bases, leaving 5 bases not matched to a gene. The CDR3 totals 16 residues. Germline V gives CDR1 SGHAT, CDR2 FQNNGV. CDR3 residues: CASSFLAGPSTDTQYF. The CDR3 coding sequence is TGTGCCAGCAGCTTTTTAGCGGGACCCAGCACAGATACGCAGTATTTT. The complete variable domain, with remaining parts taken from reference TRBV11-2 and TRBJ2-3, reads EAGVAQSPRYKIIEKRQSVAFWCNPISGHATLYWYQQILGQGPKLLIQFQNNGVVDDSQLPKDRFSAERLKGVDSTLKIQPAKLEDSAVYLCASSFLAGPSTDTQYFGPGTRLTVL.

The chain has TRBV6-5 and TRBJ1-2; 10 bases are a match to TRBD1. Germline assignment: CDR1 MNHEY and CDR2 SVGAGI. The CDR3 sequence is 15 residues long. V lost 6 bases and J lost 7; bases outside the gene matches: 11. The CDR3 loop is CASRTGGAGLSGYTF. CDR3 sequence (DNA): TGTGCCAGCAGGACAGGGGGCGCAGGACTCAGTGGCTACACCTTC.

The rearrangement links TRBV7-3 to TRBJ2-1; 8 bases are a match to TRBD1. Unmatched junction bases numbered 7, after V lost 3 bases and J lost 9 bases. The CDR3 extends over 14 amino acids. CDR1 and CDR2 (germline): SGHTA, FQGTGA. The CDR3 DNA is TGTGCCAGCAGCTTTGGACAGGGATGGGGTGAGCAGTTCTTC. It yields the protein CASSFGQGWGEQFF. The whole variable domain, filled in from reference TRBV7-3 and TRBJ2-1, reads GAGVSQTPSNKVTEKGKYVELRCDPISGHTALYWYRQSLGQGPEFLIYFQGTGAADDSGLPNDRFFAVRPEGSVSTLKIQRTERGDSAVYLCASSFGQGWGEQFFGPGTRLTVL.

The V gene is TRBV2, the J gene TRBJ1-1; TRBD1 matches at 7 bases. V lost 6 bases to trimming and J lost 1 base; unmatched junction nucleotides: 2. The CDR3 has 13 residues. CDR1 SNHLY and CDR2 FYNNEI come from the germline V gene. DNA of the CDR3: TGTGCCAGCAGCGACAGGGCGAACACTGAAGCTTTCTTT. Its translation: CASSDRANTEAFF.